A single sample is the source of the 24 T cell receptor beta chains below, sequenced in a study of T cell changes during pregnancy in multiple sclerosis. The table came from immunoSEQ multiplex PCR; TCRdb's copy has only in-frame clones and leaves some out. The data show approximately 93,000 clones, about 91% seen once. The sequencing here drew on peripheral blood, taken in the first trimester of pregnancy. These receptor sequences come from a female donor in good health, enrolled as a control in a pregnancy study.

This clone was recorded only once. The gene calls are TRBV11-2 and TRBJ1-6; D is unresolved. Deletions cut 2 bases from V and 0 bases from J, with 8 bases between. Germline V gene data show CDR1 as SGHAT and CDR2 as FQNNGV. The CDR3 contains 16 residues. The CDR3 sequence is CASSLRGSSYNSPLHF. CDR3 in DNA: TGTGCCAGCAGCTTACGAGGGAGCTCCTATAATTCACCCCTCCACTTT.

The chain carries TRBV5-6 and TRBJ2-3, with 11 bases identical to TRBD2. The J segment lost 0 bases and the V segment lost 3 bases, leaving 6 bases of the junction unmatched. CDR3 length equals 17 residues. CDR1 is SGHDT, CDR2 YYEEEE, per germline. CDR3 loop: CASSSRTSGSSTDTQYF. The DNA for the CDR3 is TGTGCCAGCAGCTCCCGGACTAGCGGGTCTAGCACAGATACGCAGTATTTT.

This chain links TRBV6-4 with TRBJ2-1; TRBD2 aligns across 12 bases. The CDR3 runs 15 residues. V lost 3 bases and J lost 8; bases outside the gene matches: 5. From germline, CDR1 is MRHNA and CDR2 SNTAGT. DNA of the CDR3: TGTGCCAGCAGTGATTCTAGCGGGGGGGCCCATGAGCAGTTCTTC. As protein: CASSDSSGGAHEQFF.

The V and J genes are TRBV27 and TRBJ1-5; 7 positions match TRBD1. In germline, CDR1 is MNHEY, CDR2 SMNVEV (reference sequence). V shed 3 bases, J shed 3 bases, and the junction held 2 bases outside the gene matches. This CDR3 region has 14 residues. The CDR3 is CASSFKGANQPQHF. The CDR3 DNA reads TGTGCCAGCAGTTTTAAGGGGGCCAATCAGCCCCAGCATTTT.

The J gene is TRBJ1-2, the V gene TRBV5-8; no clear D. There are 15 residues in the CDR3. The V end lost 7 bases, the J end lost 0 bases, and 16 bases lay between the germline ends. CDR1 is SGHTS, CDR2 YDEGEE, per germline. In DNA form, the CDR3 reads TGTGCCAGCGCACTCGGTCCCGTGGCTAACTATGGCTACACCTTC. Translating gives CASALGPVANYGYTF. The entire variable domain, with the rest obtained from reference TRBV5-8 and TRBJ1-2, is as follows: EAGVTQSPTHLIKTRGQQATLRCSPISGHTSVYWYQQALGLGLQFLLWYDEGEERNRGNFPPRFSGRQFPNYSSELNVNALELEDSALYLCASALGPVANYGYTFGSGTRLTVV.

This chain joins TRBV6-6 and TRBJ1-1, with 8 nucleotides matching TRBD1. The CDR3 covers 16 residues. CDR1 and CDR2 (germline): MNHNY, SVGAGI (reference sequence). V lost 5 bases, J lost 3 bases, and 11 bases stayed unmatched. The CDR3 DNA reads TGTGCCAGCAGTCAAAGGACAGGGAGGGGCGACACTGAAGCTTTCTTT. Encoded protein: CASSQRTGRGDTEAFF.

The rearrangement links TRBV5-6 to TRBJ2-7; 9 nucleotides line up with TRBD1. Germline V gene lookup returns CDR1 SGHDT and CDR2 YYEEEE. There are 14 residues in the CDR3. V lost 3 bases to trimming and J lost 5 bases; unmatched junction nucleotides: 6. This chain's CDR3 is CASSSGTGFNEQYF. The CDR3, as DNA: TGTGCCAGCAGCTCCGGGACAGGGTTTAACGAGCAGTACTTC.

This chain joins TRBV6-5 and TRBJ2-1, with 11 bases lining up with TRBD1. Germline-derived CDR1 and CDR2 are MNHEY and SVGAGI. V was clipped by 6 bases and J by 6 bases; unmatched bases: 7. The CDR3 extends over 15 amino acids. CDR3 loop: CASRGRTGGRNEQFF. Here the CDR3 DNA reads TGTGCCAGCAGAGGGAGGACAGGGGGCCGCAATGAGCAGTTCTTC.

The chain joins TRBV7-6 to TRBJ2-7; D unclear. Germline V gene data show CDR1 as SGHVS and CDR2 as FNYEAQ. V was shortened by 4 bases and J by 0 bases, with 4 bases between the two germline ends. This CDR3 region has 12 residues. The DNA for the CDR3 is TGTGCCAGCAGCTCTCCCTCCTACGAGCAGTACTTC. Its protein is CASSSPSYEQYF.

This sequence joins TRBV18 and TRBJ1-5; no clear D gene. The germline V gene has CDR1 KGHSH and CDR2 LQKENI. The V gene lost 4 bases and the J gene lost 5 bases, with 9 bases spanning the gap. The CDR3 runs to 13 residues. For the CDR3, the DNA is TGTGCCAGCTCACTTTCTTTCGATCAGCCCCAGCATTTT. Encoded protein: CASSLSFDQPQHF.

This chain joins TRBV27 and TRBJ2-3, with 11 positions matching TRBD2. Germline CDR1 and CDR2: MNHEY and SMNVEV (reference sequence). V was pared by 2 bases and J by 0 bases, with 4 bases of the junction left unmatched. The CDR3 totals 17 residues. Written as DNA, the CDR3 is TGTGCCAGCAGTTTAACTAGCGGGGGCCCTAGCACAGATACGCAGTATTTT. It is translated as CASSLTSGGPSTDTQYF.

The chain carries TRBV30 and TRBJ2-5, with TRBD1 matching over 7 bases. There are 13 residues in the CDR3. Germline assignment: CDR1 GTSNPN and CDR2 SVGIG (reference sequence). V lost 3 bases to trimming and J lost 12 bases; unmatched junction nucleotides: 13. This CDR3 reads CAWSKGEGAGKYF. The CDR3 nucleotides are TGTGCCTGGAGCAAAGGAGAGGGGGCAGGGAAGTACTTC.

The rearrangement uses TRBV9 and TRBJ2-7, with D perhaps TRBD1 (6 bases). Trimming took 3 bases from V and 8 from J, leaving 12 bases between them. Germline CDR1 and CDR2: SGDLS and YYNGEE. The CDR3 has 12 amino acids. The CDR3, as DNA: TGTGCCAGCAGCGCCACAGGGTTACAGCAGTACTTC. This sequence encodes CASSATGLQQYF.

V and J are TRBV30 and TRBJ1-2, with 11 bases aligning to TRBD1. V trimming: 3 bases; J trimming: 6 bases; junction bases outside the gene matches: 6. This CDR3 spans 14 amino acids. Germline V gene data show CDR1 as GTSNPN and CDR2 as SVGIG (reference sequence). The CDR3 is CAWSWTGGYDGYTF. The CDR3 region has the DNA TGTGCCTGGAGCTGGACAGGGGGCTATGATGGCTACACCTTC.

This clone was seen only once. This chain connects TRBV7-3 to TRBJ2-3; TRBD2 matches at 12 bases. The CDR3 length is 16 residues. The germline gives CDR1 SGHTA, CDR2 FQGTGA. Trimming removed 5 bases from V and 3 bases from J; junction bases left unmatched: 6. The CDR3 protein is CASSLLAGGPTDTQYF. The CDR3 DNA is TGTGCCAGCAGCCTACTAGCGGGGGGCCCGACAGATACGCAGTATTTT.

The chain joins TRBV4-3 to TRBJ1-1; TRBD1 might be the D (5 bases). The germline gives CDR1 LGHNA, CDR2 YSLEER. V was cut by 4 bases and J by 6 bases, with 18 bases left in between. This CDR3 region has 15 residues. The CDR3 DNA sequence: TGCGCCAGCAGCCCTACATGGCAGGGAACGGCTGAAGCTTTCTTT. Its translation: CASSPTWQGTAEAFF.

The CDR3 protein is CASSSRGGVYRYTF. The CDR3 nucleotides are TGTGCCAGTAGTTCCCGGGGCGGGGTGTATCGCTACACCTTC. This chain connects TRBV19 to TRBJ1-2; D perhaps matches TRBD1 (5 bases). CDR1 and CDR2 (germline): LNHDA, SQIVND (reference sequence). Trimming stripped 5 bases from V and 9 bases from J, with 19 bases between. The CDR3 consists of 14 residues.

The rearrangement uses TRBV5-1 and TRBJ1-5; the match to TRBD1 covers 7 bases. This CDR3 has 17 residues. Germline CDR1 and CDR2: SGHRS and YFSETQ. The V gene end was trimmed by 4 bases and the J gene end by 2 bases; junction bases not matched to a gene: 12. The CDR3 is CASSPMPDDRGNQPQHF. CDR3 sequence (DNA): TGCGCCAGCAGCCCAATGCCGGACGACAGGGGCAATCAGCCCCAGCATTTT.

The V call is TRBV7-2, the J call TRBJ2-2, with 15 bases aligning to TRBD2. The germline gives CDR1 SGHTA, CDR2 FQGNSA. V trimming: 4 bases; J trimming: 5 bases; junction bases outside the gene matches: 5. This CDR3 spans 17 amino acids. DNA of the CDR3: TGTGCCAGCAGCTCGGGACTAGCGGGGGGCTTTACCGGGGAGCTGTTTTTT. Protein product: CASSSGLAGGFTGELFF.

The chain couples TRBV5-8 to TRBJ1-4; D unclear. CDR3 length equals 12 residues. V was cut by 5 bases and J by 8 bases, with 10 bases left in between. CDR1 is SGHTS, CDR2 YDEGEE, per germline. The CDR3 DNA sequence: TGTGCCAGCAGTCTGGCGCGGGAAAAACTGTTTTTT. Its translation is CASSLAREKLFF.

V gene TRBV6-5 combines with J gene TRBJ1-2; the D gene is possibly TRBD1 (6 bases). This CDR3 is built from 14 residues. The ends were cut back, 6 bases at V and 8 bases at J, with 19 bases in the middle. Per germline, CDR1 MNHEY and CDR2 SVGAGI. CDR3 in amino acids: CASRGTSLGSGYTF. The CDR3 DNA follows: TGTGCCAGCAGGGGGACATCCCTGGGTAGCGGCTACACCTTC.

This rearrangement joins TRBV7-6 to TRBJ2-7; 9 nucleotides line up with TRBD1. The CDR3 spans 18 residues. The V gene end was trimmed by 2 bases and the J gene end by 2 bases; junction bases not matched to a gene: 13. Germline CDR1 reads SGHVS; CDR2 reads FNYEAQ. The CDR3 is CASSLRGGAGQGTYEQYF. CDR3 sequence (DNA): TGTGCCAGCAGCTTACGTGGCGGGGCAGGACAGGGGACCTACGAGCAGTACTTC.

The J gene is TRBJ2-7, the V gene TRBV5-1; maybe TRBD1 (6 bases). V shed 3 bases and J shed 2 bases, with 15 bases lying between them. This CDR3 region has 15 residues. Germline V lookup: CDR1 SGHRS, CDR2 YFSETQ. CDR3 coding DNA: TGCGCCAGCAGCTCACAGGGTGTGGGGGCCTACGAGCAGTACTTC. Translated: CASSSQGVGAYEQYF.

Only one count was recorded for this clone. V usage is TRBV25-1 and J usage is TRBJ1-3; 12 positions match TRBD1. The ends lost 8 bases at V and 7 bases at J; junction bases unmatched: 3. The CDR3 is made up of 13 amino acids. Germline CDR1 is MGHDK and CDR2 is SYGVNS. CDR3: CASGTGGRNTIYF. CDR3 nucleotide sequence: TGTGCCAGCGGGACAGGGGGCAGGAACACCATATATTTT. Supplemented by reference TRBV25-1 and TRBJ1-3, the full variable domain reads EADIYQTPRYLVIGTGKKITLECSQTMGHDKMYWYQQDPGMELHLIHYSYGVNSTEKGDLSSESTVSRIRTEHFPLTLESARPSHTSQYLCASGTGGRNTIYFGEGSWLTVV.